Presented here are 2 T cell receptor beta chains from one specimen sequenced in a study of blood T cell repertoires in COVID-19. Data came from immunoSEQ multiplex PCR; TCRdb stores just in-frame clones and leaves some out. The data contain 250,000 to 350,000 clones, approximately 90% of them singletons. Input material: peripheral blood. Every receptor here comes from a woman between 50 and 59 years old who had recovered from COVID-19.

The rearrangement links TRBV25-1 to TRBJ2-3; a possible D gene is TRBD1 (5 bases). V shed 1 base and J shed 1 base, with 15 bases lying between them. This CDR3 is 17 amino acids long. Germline CDR1 is MGHDK and CDR2 is SYGVNS. In DNA form, the CDR3 reads TGTGCCAGCAGTGAATTCCGCGTAGGGGCGGGCACAGATACGCAGTATTTT. Its translation: CASSEFRVGAGTDTQYF.

V is TRBV7-2 and J is TRBJ2-1; D may be TRBD2 (5 bases). The CDR3 loop spans 13 amino acids. Germline V CDR1 and CDR2: SGHTA, FQGNSA. Trimming left V 5 bases short and J 5 bases short, with 10 bases between. The CDR3 here is CASSPPGNNEQFF. CDR3 DNA sequence: TGTGCCAGCAGCCCCCCCGGGAACAATGAGCAGTTCTTC.